A selection of T cell receptor beta chains follows, all from one sample in a study of early T cells in non-severe SARS-CoV-2 infection. TCRdb used MiXCR to reprocess the 5' RACE reads, holding one entry per CDR3 protein. Of approximately 67,000 distinct CDR3 sequences in the sample, around a tenth were seen once. The sequenced sample was whole blood. These receptor sequences come from an adult who was a healthcare worker with PCR-confirmed SARS-CoV-2 infection or an uninfected control (not recorded which). CDR3s include the opening cysteine and the closing phenylalanine or tryptophan. Each record gives: J gene, V gene, clone size, D gene, CDR3 protein, CDR3 DNA. A D gene is named only where the DNA matches it firmly. For some rows the clone size is stated as once, few or many, or as a class when expanded; others skip it.

TRBJ2-3,TRBV12-3/TRBV12-4,many,TRBD2,CASNPGLAGADTQYF,TGTGCCAGCAACCCGGGACTAGCGGGAGCAGATACGCAGTATTTT
TRBJ2-5,TRBV12-3/TRBV12-4,few,TRBD2,CASSPERTGGPETQYF,TGTGCCAGCAGTCCAGAACGGACGGGGGGGCCGGAGACCCAGTACTTC
TRBJ2-3,TRBV5-1,many,-,CASSPVPGTDTQYF,TGCGCCAGCAGCCCCGTCCCGGGCACGGATACGCAGTATTTT
TRBJ2-7,TRBV11-3,-,-,CASSAVDSYEQYF,TGTGCCAGCAGCGCTGTTGACTCCTACGAGCAGTACTTC
TRBJ2-3,TRBV2,few,TRBD2,CASRPGGAAYTQYF,TGTGCCAGCAGGCCCGGGGGGGCCGCGTATACGCAGTATTTT
TRBJ2-3,TRBV12-3/TRBV12-4,many,-,CASTPGHLAQDTQYF,TGTGCCAGCACCCCGGGACACCTAGCACAAGATACGCAGTATTTT
TRBJ2-2,TRBV7-9,few,-,CASSPSLDAGELFF,TGTGCCAGCAGCCCTTCTCTGGACGCCGGGGAGCTGTTTTTT
TRBJ2-1,TRBV29-1,many,-,CSVGLDSNEQFF,TGCAGCGTTGGACTAGATTCGAATGAGCAGTTCTTC
TRBJ2-1,TRBV5-4,many,TRBD2,CACLIAGGPPNEQFF,TGTGCCTGCTTGATAGCGGGGGGCCCCCCCAATGAGCAGTTCTTC
TRBJ2-7,TRBV11-3,many,-,CASRDSVTYEQYF,TGTGCCAGCAGGGATAGCGTTACCTACGAGCAGTACTTC
TRBJ2-7,TRBV27,many,TRBD2,CASSPGTSGGVEQYF,TGTGCCAGCAGTCCGGGGACTAGCGGGGGGGTCGAGCAGTACTTC
TRBJ1-4,TRBV19,many,-,CASSIDWGGFEKLFF,TGTGCCAGTAGTATTGACTGGGGAGGGTTTGAAAAACTGTTTTTT
TRBJ2-1,TRBV20-1,many,TRBD2,CSAPRLAGRDNEQFF,TGCAGTGCTCCCCGACTAGCGGGACGGGACAATGAGCAGTTCTTC
TRBJ1-2,TRBV18,many,-,CASSPGPENGYTF,TGTGCCAGCTCACCGGGACCTGAAAATGGCTACACCTTC
TRBJ2-3,TRBV7-9,many,TRBD2,CASSPITSGGTDTQYF,TGTGCCAGCAGCCCCATCACTAGCGGGGGGACAGATACGCAGTATTTT
TRBJ2-7,TRBV7-8,many,-,CASSLVIGYRYEQYF,TGTGCCAGCAGCTTAGTTATAGGGTATCGCTACGAGCAGTACTTC
TRBJ1-3,TRBV5-1,few,TRBD1,CASSPISIQGAGGNTIYF,TGCGCCAGCAGCCCGATTAGCATCCAGGGGGCAGGTGGAAACACCATATATTTT
TRBJ2-1,TRBV11-2,many,TRBD2,CASSLGTWLSGSGSSYNEQFF,TGTGCCAGCAGCTTAGGAACGTGGTTATCGGGTAGCGGGAGCTCCTACAATGAGCAGTTCTTC
TRBJ2-5,TRBV11-2,many,TRBD2,CASSSGYSGMETQYF,TGTGCCAGCAGCTCCGGATATAGCGGGATGGAGACCCAGTACTTC
TRBJ2-2,TRBV6-2/TRBV6-3,-,-,CASSYSNLAAGELFF,TGTGCCAGCAGTTACTCGAACCTAGCAGCCGGGGAGCTGTTTTTT
TRBJ1-6,TRBV12-3/TRBV12-4,-,-,CASSRGQPNNSPLHF,TGTGCCAGCAGCCGAGGACAGCCTAATAATTCACCCCTCCACTTT
TRBJ2-5,TRBV29-1,-,TRBD2,CSVGPSSGSAKTQYF,TGCAGCGTTGGACCCTCTAGCGGGAGCGCGAAGACCCAGTACTTC
TRBJ1-1,TRBV12-1,many,-,CASIPQQGNTEAFF,TGTGCCAGCATCCCGCAACAGGGGAACACTGAAGCTTTCTTT
TRBJ2-7,TRBV9,few,-,CASSAQAGNPGDEQYF,TGTGCCAGCAGCGCGCAAGCGGGCAACCCCGGGGACGAGCAGTACTTC
TRBJ2-3,TRBV7-9,many,-,CASSSWDTQYF,TGTGCCAGCAGCTCATGGGATACGCAGTATTTT
TRBJ2-5,TRBV7-7,many,-,CASSPERTQETQYF,TGTGCTAGCAGCCCCGAGAGGACCCAAGAGACCCAGTACTTC
TRBJ2-5,TRBV29-1,-,-,CSVEIVQETQYF,TGCAGCGTTGAGATAGTACAAGAGACCCAGTACTTC
TRBJ2-5,TRBV3-1,many,-,CASSQESERPKTQYF,TGTGCCAGCAGCCAAGAGTCAGAAAGGCCCAAGACCCAGTACTTC
TRBJ2-5,TRBV5-1,many,-,CASSFYEGQETQYF,TGCGCCAGCAGCTTCTATGAGGGCCAAGAGACCCAGTACTTC
TRBJ2-1,TRBV19,many,-,CASRGELYEQFF,TGTGCCAGTAGAGGAGAACTCTATGAGCAGTTCTTC
TRBJ2-7,TRBV7-2,few,-,CASSSRNSYEQYF,TGTGCCAGCAGCTCCAGGAACAGCTACGAGCAGTACTTC
TRBJ1-4,TRBV29-1,many,-,CSAQRGLGEKLFF,TGCAGCGCACAGCGGGGTCTTGGTGAAAAACTGTTTTTT
TRBJ1-2,TRBV9,many,-,CASSVAPGHNYGYTF,TGTGCCAGCAGCGTAGCCCCCGGCCATAACTATGGCTACACCTTC
TRBJ2-5,TRBV7-9,-,-,CASSDFDPGRRQETQYF,TGTGCCAGCAGCGACTTTGACCCGGGACGGCGGCAAGAGACCCAGTACTTC
TRBJ1-2,TRBV7-9,many,-,CASSPLGRGGRCTF,TGTGCCAGCAGCCCCCTGGGGCGCGGCGGCCGGTGCACCTTC
TRBJ1-1,TRBV28,few,-,CASKGWSEAFF,TGTGCCAGCAAGGGTTGGTCTGAAGCTTTCTTT
TRBJ2-1,TRBV29-1,many,-,CSTQTSAAEQFF,TGCAGCACACAAACGTCGGCGGCTGAGCAGTTCTTC
TRBJ2-2,TRBV30,many,TRBD2,CAWSVFRGRARFTGELFF,TGTGCCTGGAGTGTATTTCGCGGGAGGGCCCGTTTCACCGGGGAGCTGTTTTTT
TRBJ2-7,TRBV18,-,-,CASSPPVSYERYF,TGTGCCAGCTCACCACCGGTCTCCTACGAGCGGTACTTC
TRBJ2-5,TRBV29-1,-,-,CSVDLARGGETQYF,TGCAGCGTTGATCTGGCGAGAGGGGGAGAGACCCAGTACTTC
TRBJ1-5,TRBV3-1,-,-,CASSPGSGVGNQPQHF,TGTGCCAGCAGCCCGGGGTCCGGGGTTGGCAATCAGCCCCAGCATTTT
TRBJ1-1,TRBV7-2,many,-,CASSLLVDFGEAFF,TGTGCCAGCAGCTTGTTGGTTGACTTCGGTGAAGCTTTCTTT
TRBJ1-6,TRBV5-5,-,TRBD1,CASSLRTGDSPLHF,TGTGCCAGCAGCCTGCGGACAGGAGATTCACCCCTCCACTTT
TRBJ2-1,TRBV29-1,many,-,CSVESRRRNEQFF,TGCAGCGTTGAGTCTCGGAGGAGGAATGAGCAGTTCTTC
TRBJ2-3,TRBV11-2,many,-,CASSLDRLGIQTDTQYF,TGTGCCAGCAGCTTAGATCGACTCGGAATCCAAACAGATACGCAGTATTTT
TRBJ1-6,TRBV7-9,-,-,CASSTSQGTNSPLHF,TGTGCCAGCAGCACTAGCCAGGGGACTAATTCACCCCTCCACTTT
TRBJ2-5,TRBV7-6,-,-,CASSLAPGPQETQYF,TGTGCCAGCAGCTTAGCGCCAGGGCCCCAAGAGACCCAGTACTTC
TRBJ2-1,TRBV4-1,many,-,CASSHVGFYNEQFF,TGCGCCAGCAGCCATGTGGGGTTCTACAATGAGCAGTTCTTC
TRBJ1-2,TRBV11-2,many,-,CASSRGRGFNYGYTF,TGTGCCAGCAGCAGGGGCCGAGGATTCAACTATGGCTACACCTTC
TRBJ2-7,TRBV9,many,-,CASSVAGTLAYEQYF,TGTGCCAGCAGCGTAGCCGGGACGCTTGCCTACGAGCAGTACTTC
TRBJ1-6,TRBV20-1,many,-,CSARFTGNSPLHF,TGCAGTGCTAGATTTACAGGAAATTCACCCCTCCACTTT
TRBJ2-1,TRBV7-2,many,-,CASSLTAARGNEQFF,TGTGCCAGCAGCTTAACAGCGGCTCGGGGCAATGAGCAGTTCTTC
TRBJ2-7,TRBV21-1,few,-,CASSKAPGGGGYEQYF,TGTGCCAGCAGCAAAGCCCCTGGGGGAGGGGGATACGAGCAGTACTTC